The rows below give T cell receptor beta chains drawn from one sample of a study of synovial regulatory T cells in juvenile arthritis. Using immunoSEQ multiplex PCR, the repertoire was profiled, and TCRdb retains in-frame clones only, with some absent. Recorded for this sample: 8,500 to 10,000 clones. Sequenced input: Treg cells from blood. Receptors originate from a donor aged 2-35 years with juvenile idiopathic arthritis. The CDR3 runs from the conserved cysteine through the conserved F or W. The size of a clone is reported for some rows only, either as once, few or many, or as a class for expanded clones.

-	TRBV19	TRBJ1-2	CASGWDGNYGYTF
-	TRBV6-4	TRBJ2-3	CASSDSSGGADTQYF
-	TRBV29-1	TRBJ2-2	CSVWDTRGTGELFF
-	TRBV6-1	TRBJ2-3	CASSASIAGGTDTQYF
-	TRBV29-1	TRBJ2-7	CSGTSGSYEQYF
-	TRBV29-1	TRBJ2-7	CSVDSGTSGTYEQYF
-	TRBV5-1	TRBJ2-3	CASSGRLVDDTQYF
-	TRBV4-1	TRBJ1-3	CASSPDSDERNTIYF
-	TRBV5-6	TRBJ2-3	CASTPGLLTDTQYF
-	TRBV5-1	TRBJ2-6	CASSSGGLTAGANVLTF
-	TRBV6-5	TRBJ1-1	CASSYSGKAFF
-	TRBV19	TRBJ1-5	CASSFFRGNQPQHF
-	TRBV28	TRBJ1-2	CASSGGNYGYTF
-	TRBV7-2	TRBJ1-1	CASSSGPMDTEAFF
-	TRBV28	TRBJ1-6	CASLPPPGQDNSPLHF
-	TRBV5-4	TRBJ2-5	CASSSKDSSLRGETQYF
-	TRBV6-5	TRBJ1-2	CASSYGESYGYTF
-	TRBV5-6	TRBJ2-2	CASKTGGPNTGELFF
-	TRBV7-2	TRBJ1-1	CASSPDGSGTEAFF
-	TRBV6-6	TRBJ2-2	CASSSGSYTGELFF
-	TRBV4-3	TRBJ2-7	CASSQAGGGGYEQYF
-	TRBV28	TRBJ1-2	CASSSQANYGYTF
-	TRBV6-5	TRBJ2-5	CASSYGGGGQETQYF
-	TRBV5-1	TRBJ1-4	CASSASPGTGAEKLFF
-	TRBV5-1	TRBJ2-7	CASSSGGQSKQYF
-	TRBV7-2	TRBJ1-1	CASSLVYAGQKNTEAFF
-	TRBV7-2	TRBJ1-6	CASSRDSSYNSPLHF
-	TRBV5-1	TRBJ1-6	CASRTWEFNSPLHF
-	TRBV18	TRBJ2-5	CASSPTQQETQYF
medium-sized	TRBV7-9	TRBJ2-7	CASSLVVEQYF
-	TRBV4-2	TRBJ1-5	CASSQDSGQGGQPQHF
-	TRBV28	TRBJ1-5	CASSPSTGNNQPQHF